Listed here are 6 T cell receptor beta chains from one sample, sequenced in a study of spatial heterogeneity in lung cancer. The study, taken as a whole, reports: Counts of expanded alpha and beta TCRs within tumors tracked the tumor nonsynonymous mutation count.

Noted time point: sample taken at primary tumor resection. Antigens for these TCRs are unknown. One entry per CDR3 protein results from TCRdb running MiXCR on the 5' RACE reads. This sample yields over 350 distinct CDR3 sequences, of which almost 30% are seen a single time; 20% to 30% belongs to the top ten. The sample here was lung tumor tissue, taken at surgery. These receptors came from a male donor with early-stage non-small cell lung cancer.

This clonotype was recorded once. V and J are TRBV20-1 and TRBJ1-2; 7 positions match TRBD1. V lost 3 bases and J lost 5; bases outside the gene matches: 9. The CDR3 contains 14 residues. Germline loops: CDR1 DFQATT, CDR2 SNEGSKA (reference sequence). CDR3 residues: CSARTGNSEYGYTF. For the CDR3, the DNA is TGCAGTGCTAGGACAGGGAATTCTGAGTATGGCTACACCTTC.

This clonotype was counted only a few times. This sequence joins TRBV6-2 or TRBV6-3 and TRBJ2-7, with D unclear. CDR1 and CDR2 from the germline V gene are MNHEY and SVGEGT. This CDR3 spans 12 amino acids. Between the trimmed V and J ends, which lost 2 bases and 7 bases, there was a span of 9 bases. Here the CDR3 reads CASSYPPREQYF. Here the CDR3 DNA reads TGTGCCAGCAGTTACCCCCCTCGGGAGCAGTACTTC.

The J gene is TRBJ2-5, the V gene TRBV9; the match to TRBD2 covers 7 bases. V was pared by 3 bases and J by 2 bases, with 4 bases of the junction left unmatched. The CDR3 is 14 amino acids. Germline V gives CDR1 SGDLS, CDR2 YYNGEE. This chain's CDR3 is CASSEGGGQETQYF. The CDR3 nucleotides are TGTGCCAGCAGCGAGGGCGGGGGTCAAGAGACCCAGTACTTC.

This clonotype rates as hyperexpanded (1% or more). V gene TRBV7-2 combines with J gene TRBJ2-1, with a tentative D call TRBD2 (7 bases). Germline V lookup: CDR1 SGHTA, CDR2 FQGNSA. The CDR3 totals 14 residues. V was pared by 0 bases and J by 7 bases, with 10 bases between. The CDR3: CASSLAGGPNEQFF. DNA for the CDR3: TGTGCCAGCAGCTTAGCGGGGGGGCCTAATGAGCAGTTCTTC.

This clonotype came up a few times. The V call is TRBV7-9, the J call TRBJ2-1, with D hard to call. Germline V gene lookup returns CDR1 SEHNR and CDR2 FQNEAQ (reference sequence). The CDR3 runs to 13 residues. With 5 bases removed from V and 4 bases from J, the gap between germline ends came to 9 bases. The CDR3 nucleotides are TGTGCCAGCAGCCCATCAACGTACAATGAGCAGTTCTTC. It yields the protein CASSPSTYNEQFF.

The CDR3 region has the DNA TGTGCCAGCAGCCCACAGGGGTGGCTTGAAAAACTGTTTTTT. It codes for CASSPQGWLEKLFF. This chain connects TRBV3-1 to TRBJ1-4, with 7 bases matching TRBD1. Germline CDR1 LGHDT, CDR2 YNNKEL (reference sequence). The CDR3 covers 14 residues. Germline trimming cut 4 bases from V and 7 bases from J; bases unmatched to any gene: 6.